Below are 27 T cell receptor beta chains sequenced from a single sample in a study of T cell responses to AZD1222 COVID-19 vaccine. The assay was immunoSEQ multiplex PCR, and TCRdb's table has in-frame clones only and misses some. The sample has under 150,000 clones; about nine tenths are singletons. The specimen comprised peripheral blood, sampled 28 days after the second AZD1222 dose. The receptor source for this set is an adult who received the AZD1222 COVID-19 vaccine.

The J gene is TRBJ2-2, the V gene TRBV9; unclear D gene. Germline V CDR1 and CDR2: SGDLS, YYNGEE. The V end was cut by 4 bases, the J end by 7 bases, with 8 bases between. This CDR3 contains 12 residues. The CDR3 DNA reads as TGTGCCAGCAGCCCCCAGTACGGGGAGCTGTTTTTT. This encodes CASSPQYGELFF. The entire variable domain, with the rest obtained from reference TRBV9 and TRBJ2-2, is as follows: DSGVTQTPKHLITATGQRVTLRCSPRSGDLSVYWYQQSLDQGLQFLIQYYNGEERAKGNILERFSAQQFPDLHSELNLSSLELGDSALYFCASSPQYGELFFGEGSRLTVL.

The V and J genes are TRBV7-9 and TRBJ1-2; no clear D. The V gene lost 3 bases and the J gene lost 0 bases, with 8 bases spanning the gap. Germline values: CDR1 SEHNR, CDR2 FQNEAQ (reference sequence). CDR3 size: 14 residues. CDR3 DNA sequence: TGTGCCAGCAGCTTTCCCATCTCTAACTATGGCTACACCTTC. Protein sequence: CASSFPISNYGYTF.

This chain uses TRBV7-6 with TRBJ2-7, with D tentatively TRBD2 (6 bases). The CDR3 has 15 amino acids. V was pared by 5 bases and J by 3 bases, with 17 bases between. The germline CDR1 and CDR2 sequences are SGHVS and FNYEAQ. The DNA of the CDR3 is TGTGCCAGCAGCCGTGGGGACTCCGGGATCTACGAGCAGTACTTC. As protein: CASSRGDSGIYEQYF.

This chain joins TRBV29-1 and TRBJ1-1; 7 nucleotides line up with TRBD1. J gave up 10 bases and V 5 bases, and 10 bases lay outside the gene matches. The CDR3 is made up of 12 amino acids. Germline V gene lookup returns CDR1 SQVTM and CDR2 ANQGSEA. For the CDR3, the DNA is TGCAGCGTTTTTTCCTCCGGGACAGTAGCTTTCTTT. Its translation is CSVFSSGTVAFF.

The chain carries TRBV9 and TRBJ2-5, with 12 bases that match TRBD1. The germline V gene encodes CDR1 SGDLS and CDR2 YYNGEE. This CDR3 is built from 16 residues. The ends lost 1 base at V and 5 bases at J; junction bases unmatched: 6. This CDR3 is CASSVIGTGGAETQYF. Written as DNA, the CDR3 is TGTGCCAGCAGCGTAATAGGGACAGGGGGCGCCGAGACCCAGTACTTC.

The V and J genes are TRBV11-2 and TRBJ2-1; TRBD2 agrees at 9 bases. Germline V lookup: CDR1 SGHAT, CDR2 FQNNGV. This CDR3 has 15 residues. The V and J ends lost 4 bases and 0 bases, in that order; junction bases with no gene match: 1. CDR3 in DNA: TGTGCCAGCAGCTGGCGGGAGGGCTCCTACAATGAGCAGTTCTTC. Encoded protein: CASSWREGSYNEQFF.

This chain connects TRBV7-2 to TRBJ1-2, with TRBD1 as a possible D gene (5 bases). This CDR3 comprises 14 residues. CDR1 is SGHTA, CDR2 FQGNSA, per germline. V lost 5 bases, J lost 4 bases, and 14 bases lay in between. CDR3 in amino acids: CASSQLGGTYGYTF. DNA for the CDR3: TGTGCCAGCAGCCAGTTGGGGGGAACCTATGGCTACACCTTC.

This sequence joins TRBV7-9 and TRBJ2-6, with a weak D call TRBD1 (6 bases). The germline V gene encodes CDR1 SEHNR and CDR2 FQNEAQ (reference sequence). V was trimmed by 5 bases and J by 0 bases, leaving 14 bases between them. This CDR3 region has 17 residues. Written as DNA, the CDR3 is TGTGCCAGCAGCGAACAGGGTGACAGCTCTGGGGCCAACGTCCTGACTTTC. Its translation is CASSEQGDSSGANVLTF.

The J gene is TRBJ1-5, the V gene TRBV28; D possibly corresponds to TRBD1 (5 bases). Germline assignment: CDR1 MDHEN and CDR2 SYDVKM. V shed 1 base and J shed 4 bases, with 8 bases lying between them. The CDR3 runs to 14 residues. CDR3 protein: CASSLLGLNQPQHF. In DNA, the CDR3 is TGTGCCAGCAGTTTATTGGGACTTAATCAGCCCCAGCATTTT.

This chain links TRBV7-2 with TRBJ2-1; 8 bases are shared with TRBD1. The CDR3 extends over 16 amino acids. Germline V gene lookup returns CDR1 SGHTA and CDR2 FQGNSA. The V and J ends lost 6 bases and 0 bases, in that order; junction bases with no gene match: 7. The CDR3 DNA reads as TGTGCCAGCAGTCGAAAGCAGGGGGCCTCCTACAATGAGCAGTTCTTC. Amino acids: CASSRKQGASYNEQFF.

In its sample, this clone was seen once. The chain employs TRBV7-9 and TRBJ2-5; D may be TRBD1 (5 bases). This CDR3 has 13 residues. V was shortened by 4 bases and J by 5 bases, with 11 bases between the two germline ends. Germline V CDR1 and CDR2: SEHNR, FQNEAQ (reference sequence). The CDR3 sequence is CASSSTVRETQYF. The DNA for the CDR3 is TGTGCCAGCAGCTCGACAGTTCGGGAGACCCAGTACTTC.

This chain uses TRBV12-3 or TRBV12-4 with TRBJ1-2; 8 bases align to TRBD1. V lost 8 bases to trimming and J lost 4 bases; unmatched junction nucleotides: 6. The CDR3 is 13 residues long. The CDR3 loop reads CASAAGGSYGYTF. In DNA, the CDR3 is TGTGCCAGCGCAGCAGGGGGCTCCTATGGCTACACCTTC.

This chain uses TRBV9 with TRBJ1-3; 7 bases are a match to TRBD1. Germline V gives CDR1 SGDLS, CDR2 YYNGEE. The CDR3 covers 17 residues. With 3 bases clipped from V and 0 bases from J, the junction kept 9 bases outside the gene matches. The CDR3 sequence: CASSASTGTASGNTIYF. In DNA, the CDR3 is TGTGCCAGCAGCGCGAGTACCGGGACAGCCTCTGGAAACACCATATATTTT.

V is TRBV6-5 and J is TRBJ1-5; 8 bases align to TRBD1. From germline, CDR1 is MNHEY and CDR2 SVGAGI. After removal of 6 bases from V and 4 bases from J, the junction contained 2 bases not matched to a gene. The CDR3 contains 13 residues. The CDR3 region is CASSRQGNQPQHF. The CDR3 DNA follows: TGTGCCAGCAGCAGACAGGGGAATCAGCCCCAGCATTTT.

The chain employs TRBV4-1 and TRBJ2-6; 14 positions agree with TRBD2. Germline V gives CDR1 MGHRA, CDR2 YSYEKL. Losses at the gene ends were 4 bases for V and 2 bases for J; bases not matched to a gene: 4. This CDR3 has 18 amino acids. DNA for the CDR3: TGCGCCAGCAGCCCCGGACTAGCGGGAGGTCCTGGGGCCAACGTCCTGACTTTC. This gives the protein CASSPGLAGGPGANVLTF.

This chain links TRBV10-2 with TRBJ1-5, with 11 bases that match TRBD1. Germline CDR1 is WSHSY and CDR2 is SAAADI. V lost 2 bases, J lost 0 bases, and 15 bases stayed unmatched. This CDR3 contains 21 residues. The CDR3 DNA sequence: TGCGCCAGCAGTGAGGGACAGGGGGCCGCACTGGGCCTTTATAGCAATCAGCCCCAGCATTTT. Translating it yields CASSEGQGAALGLYSNQPQHF.

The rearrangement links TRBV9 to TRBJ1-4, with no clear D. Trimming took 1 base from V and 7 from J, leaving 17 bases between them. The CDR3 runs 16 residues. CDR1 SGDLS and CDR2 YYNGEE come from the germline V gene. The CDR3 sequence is CASSVSVTGSGEKLFF. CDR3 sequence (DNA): TGTGCCAGCAGCGTATCAGTTACCGGATCGGGTGAAAAACTGTTTTTT.

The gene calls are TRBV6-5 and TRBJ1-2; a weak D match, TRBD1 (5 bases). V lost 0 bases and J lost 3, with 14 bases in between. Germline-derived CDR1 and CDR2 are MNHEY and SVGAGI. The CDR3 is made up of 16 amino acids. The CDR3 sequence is CASSYSGAFLDYGYTF. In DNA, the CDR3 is TGTGCCAGCAGTTACTCCGGGGCCTTCTTAGACTATGGCTACACCTTC.

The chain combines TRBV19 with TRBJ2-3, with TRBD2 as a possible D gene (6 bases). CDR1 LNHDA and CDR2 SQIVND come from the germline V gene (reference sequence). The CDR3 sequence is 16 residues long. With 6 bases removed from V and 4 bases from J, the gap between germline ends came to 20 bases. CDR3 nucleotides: TGTGCCAGTAGCCAGCTCGGAGCGGGCCCCTCAGATACGCAGTATTTT. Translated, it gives CASSQLGAGPSDTQYF.

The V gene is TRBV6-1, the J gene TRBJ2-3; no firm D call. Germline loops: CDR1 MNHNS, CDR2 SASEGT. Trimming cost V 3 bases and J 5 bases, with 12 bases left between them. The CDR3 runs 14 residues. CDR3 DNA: TGTGCCAGCAGTGACATGCTAGATATAGATACGCAGTATTTT. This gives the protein CASSDMLDIDTQYF.

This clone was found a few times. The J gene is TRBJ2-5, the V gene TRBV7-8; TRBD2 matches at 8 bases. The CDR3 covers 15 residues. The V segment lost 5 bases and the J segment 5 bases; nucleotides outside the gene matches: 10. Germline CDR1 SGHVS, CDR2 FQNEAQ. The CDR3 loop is CASSPGTSYAETQYF. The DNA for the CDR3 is TGTGCCAGCAGCCCCGGGACTAGTTATGCGGAGACCCAGTACTTC.

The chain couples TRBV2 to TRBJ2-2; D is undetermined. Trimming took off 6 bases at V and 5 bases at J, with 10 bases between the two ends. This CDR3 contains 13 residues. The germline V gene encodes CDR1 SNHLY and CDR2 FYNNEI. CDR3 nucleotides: TGTGCCAGCAGACCCCAAAGTACCGGGGAGCTGTTTTTT. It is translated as CASRPQSTGELFF.

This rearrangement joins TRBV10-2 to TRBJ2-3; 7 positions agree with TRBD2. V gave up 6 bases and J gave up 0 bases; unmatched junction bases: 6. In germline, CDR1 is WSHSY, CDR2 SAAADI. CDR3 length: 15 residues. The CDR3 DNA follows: TGCGCCAGCAGATGGAGCGGGACTAGCACAGATACGCAGTATTTT. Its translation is CASRWSGTSTDTQYF.

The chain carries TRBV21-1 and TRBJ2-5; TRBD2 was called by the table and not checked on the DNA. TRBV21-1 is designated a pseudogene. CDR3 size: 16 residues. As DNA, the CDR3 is TGTGCCAGCAGCAACGCGAGGACTAGCGGGAGTGGGTCCCAGTACTTC. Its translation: CASSNARTSGSGSQYF.

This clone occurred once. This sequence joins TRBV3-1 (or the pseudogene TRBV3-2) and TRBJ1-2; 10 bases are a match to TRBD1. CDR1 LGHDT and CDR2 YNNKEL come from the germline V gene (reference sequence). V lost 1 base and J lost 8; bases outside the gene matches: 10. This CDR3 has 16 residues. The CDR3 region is CASSQGPTGGARGYTF. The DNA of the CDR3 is TGTGCCAGCAGCCAAGGCCCGACAGGGGGCGCGCGGGGCTACACCTTC.

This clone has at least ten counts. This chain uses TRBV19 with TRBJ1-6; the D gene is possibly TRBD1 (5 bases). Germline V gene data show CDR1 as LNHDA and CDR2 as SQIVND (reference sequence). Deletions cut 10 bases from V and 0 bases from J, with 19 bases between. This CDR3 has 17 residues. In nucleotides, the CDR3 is TGTGCCACCATGTACAAGACAGATTCCTCCTATAATTCACCCCTCCACTTT. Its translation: CATMYKTDSSYNSPLHF.

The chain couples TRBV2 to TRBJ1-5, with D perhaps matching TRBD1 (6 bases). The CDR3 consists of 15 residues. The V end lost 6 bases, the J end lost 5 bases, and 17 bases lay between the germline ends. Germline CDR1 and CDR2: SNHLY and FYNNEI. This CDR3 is CASRRGGSGDQPQHF. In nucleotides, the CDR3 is TGTGCCAGCAGGAGAGGGGGGTCGGGGGATCAGCCCCAGCATTTT.